The 30 T cell receptor beta chains in this list originate from one sample, sequenced in a study of CD8+CD57+ T cells in acquired aplastic anemia. The study profiled TCR beta VDJ and CDR3 using genomic DNA as template. MiXCR was run by TCRdb on the reads, yielding one entry per CDR3 protein. The profile shows 150,000 to 200,000 distinct CDR3 sequences, around 60% of them singletons. The sample consisted of sorted CD4+, CD8+, or CD8+CD57+ T cells (not recorded which) from PBMCs. These receptors were taken from a human donor in good health.

In its sample, this clonotype was seen a few times. The J gene is TRBJ2-7, the V gene TRBV2, with TRBD2 matching over 9 bases. In germline, CDR1 is SNHLY, CDR2 FYNNEI. There are 16 residues in the CDR3. The V segment lost 1 base and the J segment 5 bases; nucleotides outside the gene matches: 9. CDR3: CASSEGSGRGLDEQYF. The DNA of the CDR3 is TGTGCCAGCAGTGAAGGTAGCGGGAGAGGCCTGGACGAGCAGTACTTC.

This clonotype was seen repeatedly, ten times or more. This chain uses TRBV19 with TRBJ1-1; no clear D. CDR3 length equals 13 residues. The germline V and J ends were trimmed by 8 bases and 0 bases, with 10 bases remaining between them. The V gene's germline CDR1 is LNHDA and CDR2 SQIVND (reference sequence). The CDR3: CASAVMMNTEAFF. For the CDR3, the DNA is TGTGCCAGTGCGGTGATGATGAACACTGAAGCTTTCTTT. Full variable domain (rest looked up from reference TRBV19 and TRBJ1-1): DGGITQSPKYLFRKEGQNVTLSCEQNLNHDAMYWYRQDPGQGLRLIYYSQIVNDFQKGDIAEGYSVSREKKESFPLTVTSAQKNPTAFYLCASAVMMNTEAFFGQGTRLTVV.

The sample holds many counts of this clonotype. The chain couples TRBV20-1 to TRBJ1-2; D ambiguous. Germline V gene lookup returns CDR1 DFQATT and CDR2 SNEGSKA (reference sequence). The CDR3 is made up of 12 amino acids. Trimming pared 6 bases from V and 5 bases from J, leaving 13 bases between. In DNA, the CDR3 is TGCAGTGCAGCGGACGGACGGTATGGCTACACCTTC. Translated: CSAADGRYGYTF.

With regard to this clonotype: It is likely a read error, because the conserved phenylalanine at the end of the CDR3 is missing. This sequence joins TRBV24-1 and TRBJ2-7; tentative D call: TRBD2 (5 bases). Trimming cost V 4 bases and J 7 bases, with 13 bases left between them. The length of the CDR3 is 13 residues. Germline loops: CDR1 KGHDR, CDR2 SFDVKD. CDR3 in amino acids: CATSDGEWREQYL. The DNA of the CDR3 is TGTGCCACCAGTGACGGGGAGTGGAGGGAGCAGTACCTC.

The gene calls are TRBV19 and TRBJ2-1; maybe TRBD1 (6 bases). This CDR3 is 14 amino acids long. V shed 3 bases and J shed 3 bases, with 9 bases lying between them. Germline CDR1 is LNHDA and CDR2 is SQIVND (reference sequence). The CDR3 DNA follows: TGTGCCAGTAGTATGCAGGGGAACTACAATGAGCAGTTCTTC. This codes for CASSMQGNYNEQFF.

This clonotype appeared many times. V usage is TRBV24-1 and J usage is TRBJ2-1; possibly TRBD2 for D (6 bases). The CDR3 length is 16 residues. Germline CDR1 and CDR2: KGHDR and SFDVKD. Trimming cost V 5 bases and J 4 bases, with 17 bases left between them. The CDR3, as DNA: TGTGCCACCAGTGTGGGGCTCGGGAGATCATACAATGAGCAGTTCTTC. It codes for CATSVGLGRSYNEQFF.

In nucleotides, the CDR3 is TGTGCCAGCAGCCTACTAGCGAAAAGCACAGATACGCAGTATTTT. Protein product: CASSLLAKSTDTQYF. V usage is TRBV7-3 and J usage is TRBJ2-3; 7 nucleotides agree with TRBD2. CDR1 SGHTA and CDR2 FQGTGA come from the germline V gene. V was pared by 5 bases and J by 0 bases, with 5 bases of the junction left unmatched. The CDR3 is 15 amino acids.

The rearrangement uses TRBV7-8 and TRBJ1-2; tentative D call: TRBD1 (5 bases). From germline, CDR1 is SGHVS and CDR2 FQNEAQ. Deletions cut 5 bases from V and 4 bases from J, with 11 bases between. There are 13 residues in the CDR3. The CDR3 bases are TGTGCCAGCAGCACTGGGACTAGCTATGGCTACACCTTC. Its protein is CASSTGTSYGYTF.

V gene TRBV24-1 combines with J gene TRBJ2-1, with TRBD1 as a possible D gene (6 bases). V was pared by 5 bases and J by 4 bases, with 17 bases between. Germline V lookup: CDR1 KGHDR, CDR2 SFDVKD. The CDR3 has 16 amino acids. DNA for the CDR3: TGTGCCACCAGTGGCATACAGGGAAATGGTTACAATGAGCAGTTCTTC. As protein: CATSGIQGNGYNEQFF.

The chain combines TRBV16 with TRBJ1-1; D ambiguous. There are 12 residues in the CDR3. Germline CDR1 is KGHSY and CDR2 is FQNENV. V gave up 3 bases and J gave up 7 bases, with 9 bases separating them. This chain's CDR3 is CASSHAAVEAFF. The DNA for the CDR3 is TGTGCCAGCAGCCATGCGGCGGTTGAAGCTTTCTTT.

This clonotype has a single count. The chain uses TRBV20-1 and TRBJ2-7; the D is unclear. V was pared by 8 bases and J by 3 bases, with 8 bases between. Germline CDR1 reads DFQATT; CDR2 reads SNEGSKA (reference sequence). The CDR3 spans 10 residues. In DNA, the CDR3 is TGCAGTCGCCCCCACTACGAGCAGTACTTC. Amino acid sequence: CSRPHYEQYF.

This chain uses TRBV7-9 with TRBJ2-3; D uncertain. CDR1 SEHNR and CDR2 FQNEAQ come from the germline V gene (reference sequence). This CDR3 is 16 amino acids long. Trimming pared 0 bases from V and 1 base from J, leaving 11 bases between. The CDR3 DNA is TGTGCCAGCAGCTTAGCGCTTTTAGCAGGCACAGATACGCAGTATTTT. This codes for CASSLALLAGTDTQYF.

The rearrangement uses TRBV24-1 and TRBJ2-2, with no clear D. The CDR3 is 14 amino acids. CDR1 and CDR2 (germline): KGHDR, SFDVKD. V lost 3 bases to trimming and J lost 1 base, with 5 bases between them. CDR3 residues: CATSDPRNTGELFF. In DNA, the CDR3 is TGTGCCACCAGTGATCCTAGGAACACCGGGGAGCTGTTTTTT.

This clonotype came up a few times. J is TRBJ2-6 and V is TRBV7-2; D remains ambiguous. Trimming removed 3 bases at V and 0 bases at J, with 9 bases between. Looked up from germline, CDR1 is SGHTA and CDR2 is FQGNSA. This CDR3 has 16 residues. The CDR3 DNA sequence: TGTGCCAGCAGCTTCAGCGTAAACTCTGGGGCCAACGTCCTGACTTTC. It specifies CASSFSVNSGANVLTF.

The chain uses TRBV5-8 and TRBJ1-3, with D unresolved. This CDR3 is 15 amino acids long. Trimming removed 0 bases at V and 7 bases at J, with 14 bases between. Germline-derived CDR1 and CDR2 are SGHTS and YDEGEE. The CDR3 reads CASSLEPGRWNTIYF. The CDR3 nucleotides read TGTGCCAGCAGCTTGGAACCGGGCCGATGGAACACCATATATTTT.

The rearrangement links TRBV9 to TRBJ2-7; 8 bases are shared with TRBD2. CDR3 length: 16 residues. Germline V gene data show CDR1 as SGDLS and CDR2 as YYNGEE. Trimming took 1 base from V and 3 from J; bases not matched to a gene: 9. The CDR3 is CASSVTGGLGYYEQYF. CDR3 coding DNA: TGTGCCAGCAGCGTAACGGGGGGACTAGGTTACTACGAGCAGTACTTC.

The chain joins TRBV10-1 to TRBJ2-1, with D unresolved. The germline V gene encodes CDR1 WNHNN and CDR2 SYGVQD (reference sequence). The V gene lost 0 bases and the J gene lost 10 bases, with 10 bases spanning the gap. The CDR3 is 13 amino acids. The CDR3 DNA reads TGCGCCAGCAGTGAGTCCCAGCTCGGCGAGCAGTTCTTC. Protein product: CASSESQLGEQFF.

The chain employs TRBV10-3 and TRBJ2-1, with no clear D. The CDR3 consists of 13 residues. V lost 4 bases and J lost 7, with 11 bases in between. Germline V gene sequence: CDR1 ENHRY, CDR2 SYGVKD. The CDR3 spells CAISADFENEQFF. CDR3 in DNA: TGTGCCATCAGTGCGGATTTTGAGAATGAGCAGTTCTTC.

CDR3 in amino acids: CASRLQAGYTF. The CDR3 coding sequence is TGTGCCAGCAGACTACAGGCTGGCTACACCTTC. V usage is TRBV2 and J usage is TRBJ1-2; the D gene is possibly TRBD1 (5 bases). Germline assignment: CDR1 SNHLY and CDR2 FYNNEI. This CDR3 is built from 11 residues. V lost 6 bases and J lost 7, with 9 bases in between.

This chain joins TRBV7-9 and TRBJ2-7; unclear D gene. This CDR3 is 14 amino acids long. Germline CDR1 SEHNR, CDR2 FQNEAQ (reference sequence). V gave up 5 bases and J gave up 5 bases, with 16 bases separating them. The CDR3 nucleotides are TGTGCCAGCAGCCGTGACATCTCCGTCCACGAGCAGTACTTC. This codes for CASSRDISVHEQYF.

The CDR3 loop is CATSSELAGGRNNEQFF. CDR3 nucleotides: TGTGCCACCAGCAGCGAACTAGCGGGAGGGCGTAACAATGAGCAGTTCTTC. The rearrangement uses TRBV15 and TRBJ2-1; 13 positions agree with TRBD2. Looked up from germline, CDR1 is LNHNV and CDR2 is YYDKDF (reference sequence). This CDR3 contains 17 residues. The junction had 7 bases not matched to a gene; V was cut back by 3 bases and J by 5 bases.

The DNA of the CDR3 is TGTGCCAGCAGTGCGTCCAGGGCTGGAAACACCATATATTTT. Protein product: CASSASRAGNTIYF. The chain joins TRBV2 to TRBJ1-3; a weak D match, TRBD1 (5 bases). In germline, CDR1 is SNHLY, CDR2 FYNNEI. This CDR3 has 14 residues. The V and J ends lost 4 bases and 2 bases respectively, with 9 bases between them.

This clonotype was seen more than once but under ten times. The gene calls are TRBV29-1 and TRBJ2-5; D remains ambiguous. The V gene lost 5 bases and the J gene lost 4 bases, with 8 bases spanning the gap. The CDR3 is 11 residues long. Germline V CDR1 and CDR2: SQVTM, ANQGSEA. CDR3 coding DNA: TGCAGCGTTTCCAGTACAGAGACCCAGTACTTC. Translation gives CSVSSTETQYF.

This clonotype was detected a few times. The gene calls are TRBV3-1 and TRBJ1-3; D gene uncertain. The CDR3 is made up of 17 amino acids. The V and J ends lost 0 bases and 0 bases respectively, with 12 bases between them. Germline CDR1 reads LGHDT; CDR2 reads YNNKEL (reference sequence). CDR3 sequence reads: CASSQEFQDYSGNTIYF. Here the CDR3 DNA reads TGTGCCAGCAGCCAAGAGTTTCAGGATTACTCTGGAAACACCATATATTTT.

The chain links TRBV6-5 to TRBJ1-2; D is perhaps TRBD1 (5 bases). Germline CDR1 and CDR2: MNHEY and SVGAGI. The CDR3 consists of 12 residues. V lost 4 bases and J 7 bases, leaving 10 bases between the germline ends. This CDR3 reads CASSSGGGGYTF. CDR3 nucleotides: TGTGCCAGCAGTTCCGGGGGTGGTGGCTACACCTTC.

The rearrangement uses TRBV7-2 and TRBJ2-7; D remains unclear. The CDR3 spans 14 residues. The V gene's germline CDR1 is SGHTA and CDR2 FQGNSA. V was cut by 5 bases and J by 3 bases, with 14 bases left in between. For the CDR3, the DNA is TGTGCCAGCAGCCGAACGGCCATAGGCTACGAGCAGTACTTC. Its protein is CASSRTAIGYEQYF.

The DNA for the CDR3 is TGTGCCAGCAGCTTAGGGGTCTACACCTTC. This translates into CASSLGVYTF. The rearrangement uses TRBV7-9 and TRBJ1-2, with D unresolved. Germline loops: CDR1 SEHNR, CDR2 FQNEAQ (reference sequence). The CDR3 spans 10 residues. Trimming took 1 base from V and 10 from J, leaving 4 bases between them.

Remarks on this clonotype: A read error may account for a junction end that differs from germline. The rearrangement joins TRBV5-8 to TRBJ2-7; TRBD2 is a possible D gene (6 bases). The CDR3 covers 11 residues. Per the germline V gene, CDR1 is SGHTS and CDR2 is YDEGEE. In DNA form, the CDR3 reads TGCGCCAGCAGCGGAGGGGTCGAGCAGTACTTC. Translating it yields CASSGGVEQYF. The full variable domain, its missing parts supplied by reference TRBV5-8 and TRBJ2-7, is EAGVTQSPTHLIKTRGQQATLRCSPISGHTSVYWYQQALGLGLQFLLWYDEGEERNRGNFPPRFSGRQFPNYSSELNVNALELEDSALYLCASSGGVEQYFGPGTRLTVT.

This clonotype has just one count. The chain carries TRBV5-1 and TRBJ2-3, with a tentative D call TRBD2 (5 bases). Trimming removed 0 bases at V and 3 bases at J, with 11 bases between. Germline V gene lookup returns CDR1 SGHRS and CDR2 YFSETQ. This CDR3 is built from 15 residues. This chain's CDR3 is CASSLESSRTDTQYF. The DNA of the CDR3 is TGCGCCAGCAGCTTGGAATCTAGCAGAACAGATACGCAGTATTTT.

This clonotype was seen a handful of times. The chain has TRBV10-3 and TRBJ2-1, with 8 bases aligning to TRBD1. V lost 10 bases and J lost 9; bases outside the gene matches: 14. The CDR3 loop spans 14 amino acids. Germline lookup yields CDR1 ENHRY and CDR2 SYGVKD. The CDR3 DNA follows: TGTGCCACCAGCCAAGGACAGGGAGTGGCTGAGCAGTTCTTC. This encodes CATSQGQGVAEQFF.